The 32 T cell receptor beta chains below were found in one sample sequenced in a study of shared clonotypes between healthy human individuals. Method: immunoSEQ multiplex PCR; TCRdb's copy keeps in-frame clones and lacks some. The repertoire holds 550,000 to 850,000 clones, with roughly 70% as singletons. Material: memory CD4+ T cells sorted from blood. The subset denotes: CD45RA-negative fraction. These receptors were obtained from a woman in her thirties in good health.

Only a few counts were recorded for this clone. Within the sample, other DNA sequences also encode this same CDR3. The chain is built from TRBV5-1 and TRBJ1-5, with D unresolved. The CDR3 extends over 15 amino acids. The germline V gene has CDR1 SGHRS and CDR2 YFSETQ. The V gene lost 0 bases and the J gene lost 0 bases, with 7 bases spanning the gap. CDR3 sequence: CASSLAGNSNQPQHF. The CDR3 DNA is TGCGCCAGCAGCTTGGCGGGGAATAGCAATCAGCCCCAGCATTTT.

The CDR3 DNA is TGTGCCAGCGGAAGTTGGGCAGGGCCTAACGAGCAGTACTTC. Its protein product is CASGSWAGPNEQYF. J is TRBJ2-7 and V is TRBV11-2; maybe TRBD1 (5 bases). This CDR3 has 14 residues. Germline values: CDR1 SGHAT, CDR2 FQNNGV. Trimming took 8 bases from V and 5 from J, leaving 19 bases between them.

This chain joins TRBV6-1 and TRBJ2-3; D is possibly TRBD2 (5 bases). V was shortened by 2 bases and J by 1 base, with 19 bases between the two germline ends. The CDR3 spans 18 residues. From germline, CDR1 is MNHNS and CDR2 SASEGT. CDR3 amino acids: CASSELPRDTWGTDTQYF. In nucleotides, the CDR3 is TGTGCCAGCAGTGAACTCCCCCGGGATACCTGGGGCACAGATACGCAGTATTTT.

The gene calls are TRBV5-1 and TRBJ1-1; D is unclear. The CDR3 spans 14 residues. CDR1 SGHRS and CDR2 YFSETQ come from the germline V gene. Trimming cost V 5 bases and J 1 base, with 12 bases left between them. The CDR3 region has the DNA TGCGCCAGCAGGGAAACCTACAGGAACACTGAAGCTTTCTTT. Its protein product is CASRETYRNTEAFF.

The chain links TRBV7-9 to TRBJ1-2; no definite D call. This CDR3 spans 11 amino acids. Germline lookup yields CDR1 SEHNR and CDR2 FQNEAQ (reference sequence). The CDR3 nucleotides are TGTGCAGCACAGTCTAACTATGGCTACACCTTC. Translating it yields CAAQSNYGYTF.

The table lists this clone with many counts. The rearrangement links TRBV5-1 to TRBJ2-3; D gene unclear. The CDR3 totals 16 residues. V was cut by 2 bases and J by 1 base, with 14 bases left in between. The germline V gene encodes CDR1 SGHRS and CDR2 YFSETQ. CDR3 sequence: CASSLDGMQGTDTQYF. The CDR3 DNA is TGCGCCAGCAGCTTAGATGGGATGCAGGGCACAGATACGCAGTATTTT. The variable domain in full, with the rest retrieved from reference TRBV5-1 and TRBJ2-3, is KAGVTQTPRYLIKTRGQQVTLSCSPISGHRSVSWYQQTPGQGLQFLFEYFSETQRNKGNFPGRFSGRQFSNSRSEMNVSTLELGDSALYLCASSLDGMQGTDTQYFGPGTRLTVL.

The chain uses TRBV27 and TRBJ2-4, with 9 bases that match TRBD2. Looked up from germline, CDR1 is MNHEY and CDR2 is SMNVEV (reference sequence). V was pared by 6 bases and J by 0 bases, with 9 bases of the junction left unmatched. The CDR3 consists of 17 residues. The CDR3 reads CASSGRGGTIAKNIQYF. The CDR3 coding sequence is TGTGCCAGCAGCGGGCGGGGGGGGACCATAGCCAAAAACATTCAGTACTTC.

This clone was found a few times. This chain uses TRBV19 with TRBJ1-4; 7 bases map to TRBD1. Unmatched junction bases numbered 2, after V lost 3 bases and J lost 7 bases. The germline CDR1 and CDR2 sequences are LNHDA and SQIVND (reference sequence). The CDR3 is made up of 13 amino acids. The CDR3 region is CASSINRGEKLFF. CDR3 in DNA: TGTGCCAGTAGTATCAACAGGGGTGAAAAACTGTTTTTT.

This clone was counted a single time. This chain connects TRBV27 to TRBJ2-5, with D perhaps matching TRBD2 (6 bases). The CDR3 runs 14 residues. Germline CDR1 and CDR2: MNHEY and SMNVEV (reference sequence). V lost 4 bases and J lost 4, with 13 bases in between. Here the CDR3 reads CASSSGGWRETQYF. DNA of the CDR3: TGTGCCAGCAGTTCTGGGGGGTGGAGAGAGACCCAGTACTTC.

J is TRBJ1-1 and V is TRBV6-1; D remains unclear. The CDR3 covers 13 residues. The V gene's germline CDR1 is MNHNS and CDR2 SASEGT. Deletions cut 7 bases from V and 8 bases from J, with 17 bases between. The CDR3 reads CASILSFPDEAFF. CDR3 nucleotide sequence: TGTGCCAGCATTCTCTCTTTTCCAGACGAAGCTTTCTTT.

This clone was counted between two and nine times. This chain links TRBV6-5 with TRBJ1-2; perhaps TRBD1 as D (5 bases). Germline V gene sequence: CDR1 MNHEY, CDR2 SVGAGI. There are 14 residues in the CDR3. Trimming cost V 0 bases and J 5 bases, with 10 bases left between them. In nucleotides, the CDR3 is TGTGCCAGCAGTTACTCGTTCTCAGGGTATGGCTACACCTTC. Translated: CASSYSFSGYGYTF.

This clone has just one count. V usage is TRBV6-1 and J usage is TRBJ1-1, with D tentatively TRBD1 (5 bases). With 4 bases removed from V and 10 bases from J, the gap between germline ends came to 19 bases. Germline CDR1 reads MNHNS; CDR2 reads SASEGT. The CDR3 length is 14 residues. As DNA, the CDR3 is TGTGCCAGCAGTGCCCCCGAGACAACTCAGGGAGCTTTCTTT. Protein product: CASSAPETTQGAFF.

Of note for this clone: The same CDR3 is also encoded by other DNA sequences in this sample. The gene calls are TRBV20-1 and TRBJ2-3; no reliable D call. The CDR3 runs 10 residues. Germline CDR1 and CDR2: DFQATT and SNEGSKA (reference sequence). Deletions cut 1 base from V and 4 bases from J, with 0 bases between. The CDR3 DNA reads as TGCAGTGCTAGAGCAGATACGCAGTATTTT. It is translated as CSARADTQYF.

This sequence joins TRBV19 and TRBJ1-5; D may be TRBD1 (5 bases). Trimming took 3 bases from V and 15 from J, leaving 24 bases between them. The germline V gene encodes CDR1 LNHDA and CDR2 SQIVND (reference sequence). The CDR3 runs 15 residues. In DNA form, the CDR3 reads TGTGCCAGTAGTATCACCAATAACCGCCGGGACGGATGGCATTTT. Translation gives CASSITNNRRDGWHF. The full variable domain, with the rest looked up from reference TRBV19 and TRBJ1-5, is DGGITQSPKYLFRKEGQNVTLSCEQNLNHDAMYWYRQDPGQGLRLIYYSQIVNDFQKGDIAEGYSVSREKKESFPLTVTSAQKNPTAFYLCASSITNNRRDGWHFGDGTRLSIL.

The chain links TRBV6-1 to TRBJ1-3; 9 nucleotides line up with TRBD1. Germline CDR1 is MNHNS and CDR2 is SASEGT. V trimming: 4 bases; J trimming: 2 bases; junction bases outside the gene matches: 6. The CDR3 is made up of 16 amino acids. CDR3 nucleotides: TGTGCCAGCAGTGGAGGAGGGGACAGGGCTGGAAACACCATATATTTT. This gives the protein CASSGGGDRAGNTIYF.

This CDR3 is CASRGMAVYGYTF. The CDR3 coding sequence is TGTGCCAGCCGGGGAATGGCAGTCTATGGCTACACCTTC. This chain links TRBV28 with TRBJ1-2; D ambiguous. The germline V gene has CDR1 MDHEN and CDR2 SYDVKM. Trimming removed 8 bases at V and 4 bases at J, with 14 bases between. CDR3 length equals 13 residues.

The CDR3 bases are TGTGCCAGCAGCTCCGACCGGAATGAAAAACTGTTTTTT. It translates to CASSSDRNEKLFF. The V call is TRBV11-2, the J call TRBJ1-4, with D uncertain. Looked up from germline, CDR1 is SGHAT and CDR2 is FQNNGV. Between the trimmed V and J ends, which lost 4 bases and 5 bases, there was a span of 8 bases. The CDR3 loop spans 13 amino acids.

This clone was detected ten times or more. This chain joins TRBV5-4 and TRBJ2-5; TRBD2 is a possible D gene (6 bases). Trimming cost V 0 bases and J 1 base, with 10 bases left between them. This CDR3 comprises 15 residues. The germline CDR1 and CDR2 sequences are SGHNT and YYREEE (reference sequence). The DNA of the CDR3 is TGTGCCAGCAGCTTGGCCCGGAGGGCCCAAGAGACCCAGTACTTC. Its translation: CASSLARRAQETQYF.

There are a few counts of this clone. The genes are TRBV2 and TRBJ2-2, with TRBD2 matching 11 bases. The CDR3 has 15 residues. Germline CDR1 SNHLY, CDR2 FYNNEI. V lost 5 bases to trimming and J lost 7 bases; unmatched junction nucleotides: 6. The CDR3 DNA is TGTGCCAGCAGTAGGACTAGCGGGCAGGGCGGGGAGCTGTTTTTT. The encoded protein is CASSRTSGQGGELFF.

The CDR3 DNA is TGTGCCAGCAGCCTATGGCAGGGTCCCTACGAGCAGTACTTC. Translated: CASSLWQGPYEQYF. The chain joins TRBV28 to TRBJ2-7, with D perhaps TRBD1 (5 bases). The CDR3 contains 14 residues. V lost 6 bases and J 2 bases, leaving 14 bases between the germline ends. Germline assignment: CDR1 MDHEN and CDR2 SYDVKM.

The gene calls are TRBV19 and TRBJ2-1; D is perhaps TRBD2 (5 bases). The length of the CDR3 is 12 residues. From germline, CDR1 is LNHDA and CDR2 SQIVND (reference sequence). V was pared by 9 bases and J by 3 bases, with 9 bases between. The DNA for the CDR3 is TGTGCCAGCCGCGACTACTACAATGAGCAGTTCTTC. This sequence encodes CASRDYYNEQFF.

Turning to this clone: A far larger clone is only one base removed, so a read error is likely. V and J are TRBV5-1 and TRBJ2-1, with TRBD2 matching 7 bases. CDR3 length: 15 amino acids. Germline values: CDR1 SGHRS, CDR2 YFSETQ. V lost 1 base and J lost 4; bases outside the gene matches: 5. The chain's CDR3 is CASSLSGGSYNEQFF. In DNA, the CDR3 is TGCGCCAGCAGCTTGTCTGGCGGGAGTTACAATGAGCAGTTCTTC.

The chain has TRBV10-2 and TRBJ2-7; the match to TRBD2 covers 11 bases. V lost 6 bases to trimming and J lost 7 bases; unmatched junction nucleotides: 8. The CDR3 totals 14 residues. Germline-derived CDR1 and CDR2 are WSHSY and SAAADI. CDR3 sequence: CASRDSGRAKEQYF. In DNA form, the CDR3 reads TGCGCCAGCAGAGATAGCGGGAGGGCCAAGGAGCAGTACTTC.

The chain links TRBV5-1 to TRBJ1-1, with TRBD1 as a possible D gene (6 bases). Germline V gives CDR1 SGHRS, CDR2 YFSETQ. The CDR3 extends over 15 amino acids. The ends were cut back, 2 bases at V and 7 bases at J, with 18 bases in the middle. The CDR3 here is CASSFLTQGGGEAFF. In DNA form, the CDR3 reads TGCGCCAGCAGCTTTCTGACCCAGGGAGGGGGTGAAGCTTTCTTT.

The chain carries TRBV28 and TRBJ1-4, with D possibly TRBD1 on 5 matching bases. The germline V gene encodes CDR1 MDHEN and CDR2 SYDVKM. The CDR3 is made up of 15 amino acids. V lost 4 bases, J lost 8 bases, and 17 bases lay in between. The CDR3 DNA follows: TGTGCCAGCAGTTCAGGGTTTCGGGTGAAGGAAAAACTGTTTTTT. It is translated as CASSSGFRVKEKLFF.

On this clone: Other nucleotide sequences from this sample produce the same CDR3. The chain combines TRBV5-1 with TRBJ1-3; no clear D gene. Germline V lookup: CDR1 SGHRS, CDR2 YFSETQ. Trimming took 0 bases from V and 4 from J, leaving 5 bases between them. The CDR3 extends over 13 amino acids. CDR3 residues: CASSLGAGNTIYF. The CDR3 nucleotides are TGCGCCAGCAGCTTGGGCGCAGGAAACACCATATATTTT.

This sequence joins TRBV10-2 and TRBJ2-7; 7 positions agree with TRBD1. Germline V gene sequence: CDR1 WSHSY, CDR2 SAAADI. Losses at the gene ends were 5 bases for V and 4 bases for J; bases not matched to a gene: 5. This CDR3 is built from 13 residues. The chain's CDR3 is CASSSGQPYEQYF. CDR3 sequence (DNA): TGCGCCAGCAGTTCGGGACAGCCTTACGAGCAGTACTTC.

This clone was detected a few times. The chain uses TRBV6-4 and TRBJ1-2; 8 positions match TRBD1. The V and J ends lost 2 bases and 6 bases, in that order; junction bases with no gene match: 5. The V gene's germline CDR1 is MRHNA and CDR2 SNTAGT. The CDR3 runs 14 residues. The CDR3 DNA is TGTGCCAGCAGTGACCTTCAGGGGGCTAATGGCTACACCTTC. It yields the protein CASSDLQGANGYTF.

This clone qualifies as medium-sized. J is TRBJ1-5 and V is TRBV2, with no clear D. The ends were cut back, 8 bases at V and 0 bases at J, with 11 bases in the middle. Germline CDR1 and CDR2: SNHLY and FYNNEI. The CDR3 is 14 amino acids. CDR3 sequence reads: CASGLGYSNQPQHF. CDR3 nucleotides: TGTGCCAGCGGGTTGGGTTATAGCAATCAGCCCCAGCATTTT.

This sequence joins TRBV23-1 and TRBJ2-7; D remains unclear. TRBV23-1 is given ORF status, its function remaining uncertain. There are 16 residues in the CDR3. Trimming left V 0 bases short and J 3 bases short, with 15 bases between. The CDR3 reads CASSQSPRVSHYEQYF. For the CDR3, the DNA is TGCGCCAGCAGTCAATCACCCCGGGTATCCCACTACGAGCAGTACTTC.

The gene calls are TRBV27 and TRBJ1-1; TRBD1 aligns across 11 bases. The CDR3 sequence is 14 residues long. Unmatched junction bases numbered 5, after V lost 4 bases and J lost 7 bases. From germline, CDR1 is MNHEY and CDR2 SMNVEV (reference sequence). CDR3 DNA sequence: TGTGCCAGCAGTTCGGGACAGGGGGTATTTGAAGCTTTCTTT. This encodes CASSSGQGVFEAFF.

The J gene is TRBJ2-6, the V gene TRBV5-1; tentatively, D is TRBD1 (5 bases). In germline, CDR1 is SGHRS, CDR2 YFSETQ. With 4 bases removed from V and 3 bases from J, the gap between germline ends came to 8 bases. The CDR3 loop spans 14 amino acids. This CDR3 reads CASSLDIGANVLTF. CDR3 nucleotides: TGCGCCAGCAGCCTGGACATTGGGGCCAACGTCCTGACTTTC.